The entry below gives a single T cell receptor (beta chain) sequence along with its context. These data come from a study of regulatory T cells in long-lasting Graves disease. Construction of TCR beta libraries relied on iRepertoire HTBI primers and on Arm-PCR targeting CDR3 regions. TCRdb re-called the multiplex PCR reads through MiXCR, storing one row per CDR3 protein. The sample consists of 350,000 to 450,000 distinct CDR3 sequences, around 17% of them appearing once. Regarding time point: newly diagnosed GD, antithyroid drugs for less than 3 months. From PBMCs, RNA was extracted and then used to make the TCR library. This same sample was also part of a study on T cells in Graves' hyperthyroidism and ophthalmopathy.

Sequencing used peripheral blood mononuclear cells (PBMCs), obtained at new diagnosis, from a patient treated with antithyroid drugs. The clonotype was recovered from a man aged 35-49 years with Graves disease.

The CDR3 sequence is CASSQDPPLGLAETGELFF. The CDR3 nucleotides are TGTGCCAGCAGCCAAGATCCCCCACTCGGACTAGCGGAAACCGGGGAGCTGTTTTTT. The V call is TRBV3-1, the J call TRBJ2-2; 10 nucleotides agree with TRBD2. CDR1 and CDR2 from the germline V gene are LGHDT and YNNKEL (reference sequence). There are 19 residues in the CDR3. Germline trimming cut 0 bases from V and 5 bases from J; bases unmatched to any gene: 12.